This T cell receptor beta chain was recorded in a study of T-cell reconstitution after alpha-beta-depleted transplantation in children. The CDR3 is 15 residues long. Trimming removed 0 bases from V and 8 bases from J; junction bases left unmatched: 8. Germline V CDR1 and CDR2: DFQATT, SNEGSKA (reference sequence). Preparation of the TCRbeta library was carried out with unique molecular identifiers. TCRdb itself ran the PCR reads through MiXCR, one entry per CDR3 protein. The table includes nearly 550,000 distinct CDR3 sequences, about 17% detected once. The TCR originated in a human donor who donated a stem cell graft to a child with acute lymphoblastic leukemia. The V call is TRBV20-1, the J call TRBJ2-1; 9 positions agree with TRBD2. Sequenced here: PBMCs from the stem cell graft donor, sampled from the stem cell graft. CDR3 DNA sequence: TGCAGTGCTAGAGATGGGGGGACTAGCCTCGATGAGCAGTTCTTC. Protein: CSARDGGTSLDEQFF.